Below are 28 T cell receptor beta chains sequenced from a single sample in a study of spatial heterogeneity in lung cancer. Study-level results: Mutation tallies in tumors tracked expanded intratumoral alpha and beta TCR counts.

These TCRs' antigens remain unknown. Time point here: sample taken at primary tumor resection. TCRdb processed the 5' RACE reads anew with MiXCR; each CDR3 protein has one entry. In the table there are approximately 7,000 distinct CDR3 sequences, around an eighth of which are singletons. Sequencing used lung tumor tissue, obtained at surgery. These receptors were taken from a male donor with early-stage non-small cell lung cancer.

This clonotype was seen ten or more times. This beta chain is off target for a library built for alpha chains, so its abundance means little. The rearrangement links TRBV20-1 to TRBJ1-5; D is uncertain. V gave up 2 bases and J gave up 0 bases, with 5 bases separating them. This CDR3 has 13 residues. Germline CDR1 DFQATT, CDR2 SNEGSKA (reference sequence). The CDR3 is CSARKNSNQPQHF. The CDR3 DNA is TGCAGTGCTAGAAAAAATAGCAATCAGCCCCAGCATTTT.

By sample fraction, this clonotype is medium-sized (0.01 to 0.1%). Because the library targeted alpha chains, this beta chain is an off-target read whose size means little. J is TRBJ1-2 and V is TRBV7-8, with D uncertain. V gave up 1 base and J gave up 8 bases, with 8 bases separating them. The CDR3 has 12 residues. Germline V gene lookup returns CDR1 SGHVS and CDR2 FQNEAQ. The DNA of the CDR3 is TGTGCCAGCAGCTTAGGCCACTCAGGCTACACCTTC. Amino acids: CASSLGHSGYTF.

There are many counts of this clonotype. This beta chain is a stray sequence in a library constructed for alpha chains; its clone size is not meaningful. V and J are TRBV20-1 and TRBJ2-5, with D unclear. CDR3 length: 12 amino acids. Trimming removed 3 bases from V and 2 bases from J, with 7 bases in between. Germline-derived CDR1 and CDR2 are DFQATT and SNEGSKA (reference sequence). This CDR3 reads CSASTFQETQYF. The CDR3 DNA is TGCAGTGCTAGTACCTTTCAAGAGACCCAGTACTTC.

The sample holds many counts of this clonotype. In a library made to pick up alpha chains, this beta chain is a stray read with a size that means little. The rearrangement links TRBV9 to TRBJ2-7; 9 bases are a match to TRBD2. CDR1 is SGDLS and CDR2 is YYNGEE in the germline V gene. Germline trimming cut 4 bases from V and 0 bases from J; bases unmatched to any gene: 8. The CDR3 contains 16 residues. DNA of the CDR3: TGTGCCAGCAGCCCAGGGGCTAGCGGGACCTCCTACGAGCAGTACTTC. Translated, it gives CASSPGASGTSYEQYF.

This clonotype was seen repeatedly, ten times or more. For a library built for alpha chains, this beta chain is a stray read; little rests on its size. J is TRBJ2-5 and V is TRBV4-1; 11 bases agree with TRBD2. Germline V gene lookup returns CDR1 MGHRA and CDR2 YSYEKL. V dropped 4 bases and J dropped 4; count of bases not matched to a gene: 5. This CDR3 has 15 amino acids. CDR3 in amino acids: CASSLLAGESETQYF. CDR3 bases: TGCGCCAGCAGCCTACTAGCGGGAGAGTCAGAGACCCAGTACTTC.

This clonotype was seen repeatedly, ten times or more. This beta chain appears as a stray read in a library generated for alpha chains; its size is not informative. The CDR3 nucleotides are TGTGCCACCAGAACCAGGGTGGATAATTCACCCCTCCACTTT. It codes for CATRTRVDNSPLHF. The chain has TRBV15 and TRBJ1-6; D is perhaps TRBD1 (5 bases). Trimming pared 6 bases from V and 5 bases from J, leaving 11 bases between. CDR3 length: 14 residues. CDR1 and CDR2 from the germline V gene are LNHNV and YYDKDF (reference sequence).

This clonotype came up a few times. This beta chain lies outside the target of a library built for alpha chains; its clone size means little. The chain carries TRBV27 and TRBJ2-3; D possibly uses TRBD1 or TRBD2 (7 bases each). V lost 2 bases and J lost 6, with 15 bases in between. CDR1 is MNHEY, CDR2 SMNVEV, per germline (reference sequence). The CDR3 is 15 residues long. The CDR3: CASSLIGGTEDTQYF. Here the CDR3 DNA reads TGTGCCAGCAGTTTAATCGGGGGGACAGAGGATACGCAGTATTTT.

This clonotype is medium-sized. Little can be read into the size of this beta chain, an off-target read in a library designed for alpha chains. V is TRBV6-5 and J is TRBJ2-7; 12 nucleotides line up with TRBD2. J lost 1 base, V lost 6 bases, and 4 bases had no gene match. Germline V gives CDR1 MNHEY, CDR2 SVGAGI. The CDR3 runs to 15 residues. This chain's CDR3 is CASSIGTSGSYEQYF. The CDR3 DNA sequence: TGTGCCAGCAGCATCGGGACTAGCGGGTCCTACGAGCAGTACTTC.

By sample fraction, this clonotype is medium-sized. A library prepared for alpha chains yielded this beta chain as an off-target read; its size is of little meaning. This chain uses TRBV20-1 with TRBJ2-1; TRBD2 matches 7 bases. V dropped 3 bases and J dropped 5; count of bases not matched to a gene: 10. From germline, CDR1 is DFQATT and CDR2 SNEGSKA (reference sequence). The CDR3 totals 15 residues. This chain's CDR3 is CSASHLAEGDNEQFF. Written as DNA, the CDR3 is TGCAGTGCTAGCCACCTAGCGGAGGGAGACAATGAGCAGTTCTTC.

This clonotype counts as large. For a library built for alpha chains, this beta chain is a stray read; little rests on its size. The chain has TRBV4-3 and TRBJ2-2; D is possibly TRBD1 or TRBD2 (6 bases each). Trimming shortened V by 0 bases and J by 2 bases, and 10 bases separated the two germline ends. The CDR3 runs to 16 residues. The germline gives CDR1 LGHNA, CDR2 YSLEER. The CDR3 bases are TGCGCCAGCAGCCAAGAGGTCGGGGGCAACACCGGGGAGCTGTTTTTT. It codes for CASSQEVGGNTGELFF.

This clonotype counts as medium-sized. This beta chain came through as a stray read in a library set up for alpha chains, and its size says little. The DNA of the CDR3 is TGTGCCAGCAGCCCTCCCCCGGGGTTAGCCAAAAACATTCAGTACTTC. Translated: CASSPPPGLAKNIQYF. This sequence joins TRBV7-2 and TRBJ2-4; TRBD2 is a possible D gene (5 bases). The CDR3 is 16 amino acids. Trimming cost V 5 bases and J 0 bases, with 14 bases left between them. Germline assignment: CDR1 SGHTA and CDR2 FQGNSA.

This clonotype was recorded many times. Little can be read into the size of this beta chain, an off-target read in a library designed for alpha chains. The CDR3 protein is CASRQPSRETQYF. The CDR3 coding sequence is TGTGCCAGCAGACAGCCCTCCCGGGAGACCCAGTACTTC. The gene calls are TRBV7-2 and TRBJ2-5; D gene ambiguous. The CDR3 has 13 amino acids. With 6 bases removed from V and 5 bases from J, the gap between germline ends came to 13 bases. Germline V lookup: CDR1 SGHTA, CDR2 FQGNSA. Together with reference TRBV7-2 and TRBJ2-5, the CDR3 gives the full variable domain: GAGVSQSPSNKVTEKGKDVELRCDPISGHTALYWYRQSLGQGLEFLIYFQGNSAPDKSGLPSDRFSAERTGGSVSTLTIQRTQQEDSAVYLCASRQPSRETQYFGPGTRLLVL.

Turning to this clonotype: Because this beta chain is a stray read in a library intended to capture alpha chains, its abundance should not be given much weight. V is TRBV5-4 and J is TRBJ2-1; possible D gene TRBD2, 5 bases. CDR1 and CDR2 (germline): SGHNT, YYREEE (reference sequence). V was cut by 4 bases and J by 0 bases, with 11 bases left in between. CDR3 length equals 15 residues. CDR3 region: CASSTRAVSYNEQFF. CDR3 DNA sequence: TGTGCCAGCAGCACGAGGGCCGTCTCCTACAATGAGCAGTTCTTC.

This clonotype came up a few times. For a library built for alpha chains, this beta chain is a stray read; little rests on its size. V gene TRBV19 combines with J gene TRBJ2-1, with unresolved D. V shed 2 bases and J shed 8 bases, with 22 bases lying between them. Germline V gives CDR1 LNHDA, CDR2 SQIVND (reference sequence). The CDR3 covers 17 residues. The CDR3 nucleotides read TGTGCCAGTAGTATATCTCCGAGAAGTGGCCTTGGCGATGAGCAGTTCTTC. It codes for CASSISPRSGLGDEQFF.

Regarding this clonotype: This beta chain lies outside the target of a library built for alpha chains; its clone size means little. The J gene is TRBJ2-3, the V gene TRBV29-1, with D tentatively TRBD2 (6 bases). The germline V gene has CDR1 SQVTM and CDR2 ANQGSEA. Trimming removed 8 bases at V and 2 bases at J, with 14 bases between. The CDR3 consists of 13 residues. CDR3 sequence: CSLRRGSTDTQYF. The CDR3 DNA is TGCAGCCTCCGGAGGGGATCCACAGATACGCAGTATTTT.

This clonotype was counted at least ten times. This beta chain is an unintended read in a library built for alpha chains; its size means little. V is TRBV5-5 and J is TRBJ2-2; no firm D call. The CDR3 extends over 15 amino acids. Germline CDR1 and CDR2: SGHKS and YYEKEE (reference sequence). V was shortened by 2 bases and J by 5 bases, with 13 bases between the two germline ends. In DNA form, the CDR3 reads TGTGCCAGCAGCTTAGGATTCGTCGGAACCGGGGAGCTGTTTTTT. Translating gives CASSLGFVGTGELFF.

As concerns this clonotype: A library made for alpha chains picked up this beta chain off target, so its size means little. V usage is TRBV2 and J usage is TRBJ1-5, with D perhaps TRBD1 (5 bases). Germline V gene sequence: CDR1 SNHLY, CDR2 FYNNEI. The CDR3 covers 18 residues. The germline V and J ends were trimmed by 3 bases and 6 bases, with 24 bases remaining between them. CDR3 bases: TGTGCCAGCAGTGAGGGGTTACTAACCGGGACCCGGGGTCAGCCCCAGCATTTT. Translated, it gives CASSEGLLTGTRGQPQHF. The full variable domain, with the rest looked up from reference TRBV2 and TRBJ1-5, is EPEVTQTPSHQVTQMGQEVILRCVPISNHLYFYWYRQILGQKVEFLVSFYNNEISEKSEIFDDQFSVERPDGSNFTLKIRSTKLEDSAMYFCASSEGLLTGTRGQPQHFGDGTRLSIL.

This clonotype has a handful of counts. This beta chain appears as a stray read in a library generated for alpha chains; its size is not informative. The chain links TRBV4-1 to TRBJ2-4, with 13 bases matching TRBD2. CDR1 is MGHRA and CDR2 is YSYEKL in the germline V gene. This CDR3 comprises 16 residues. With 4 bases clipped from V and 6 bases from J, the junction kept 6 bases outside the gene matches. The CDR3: CASSPLAGGRGNIQYF. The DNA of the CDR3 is TGCGCCAGCAGCCCACTAGCGGGAGGGCGCGGAAACATTCAGTACTTC.

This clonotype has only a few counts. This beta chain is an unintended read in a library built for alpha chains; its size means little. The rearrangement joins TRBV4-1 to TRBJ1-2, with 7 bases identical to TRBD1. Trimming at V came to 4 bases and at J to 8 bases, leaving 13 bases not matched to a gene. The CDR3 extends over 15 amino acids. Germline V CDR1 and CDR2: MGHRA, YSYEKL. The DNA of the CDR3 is TGCGCCAGCAGCCCAGCTGCCGGACAGGACCAAGGCTACACCTTC. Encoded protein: CASSPAAGQDQGYTF.

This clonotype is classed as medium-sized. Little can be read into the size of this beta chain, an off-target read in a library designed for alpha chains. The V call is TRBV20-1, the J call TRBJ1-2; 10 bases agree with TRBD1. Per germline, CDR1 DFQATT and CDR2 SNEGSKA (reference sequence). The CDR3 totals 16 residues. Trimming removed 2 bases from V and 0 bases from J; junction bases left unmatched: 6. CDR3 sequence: CSARSPGQGANYGYTF. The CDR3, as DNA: TGCAGTGCTAGATCCCCCGGACAGGGGGCTAACTATGGCTACACCTTC.

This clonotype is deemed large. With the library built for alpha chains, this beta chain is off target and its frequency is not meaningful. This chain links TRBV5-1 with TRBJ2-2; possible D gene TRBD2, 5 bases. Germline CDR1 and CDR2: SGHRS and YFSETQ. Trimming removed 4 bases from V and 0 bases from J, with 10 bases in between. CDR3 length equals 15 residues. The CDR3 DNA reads TGCGCCAGCAGCCCCCTAGCACCGAACACCGGGGAGCTGTTTTTT. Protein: CASSPLAPNTGELFF.

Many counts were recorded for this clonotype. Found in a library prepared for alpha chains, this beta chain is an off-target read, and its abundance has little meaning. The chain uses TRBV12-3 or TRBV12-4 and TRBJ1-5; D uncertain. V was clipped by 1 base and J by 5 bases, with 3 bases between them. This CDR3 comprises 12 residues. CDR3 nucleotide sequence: TGTGCCAGCAGTTTAGGGTATCAGCCCCAGCATTTT. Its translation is CASSLGYQPQHF.

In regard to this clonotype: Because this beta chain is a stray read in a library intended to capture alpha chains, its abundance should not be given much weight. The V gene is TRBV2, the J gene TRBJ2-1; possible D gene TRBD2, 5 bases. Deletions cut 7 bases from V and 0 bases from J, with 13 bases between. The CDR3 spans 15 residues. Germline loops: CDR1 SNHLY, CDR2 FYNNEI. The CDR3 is CASNLAMSSYNEQFF. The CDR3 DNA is TGTGCCAGCAACCTAGCCATGAGCTCCTACAATGAGCAGTTCTTC.

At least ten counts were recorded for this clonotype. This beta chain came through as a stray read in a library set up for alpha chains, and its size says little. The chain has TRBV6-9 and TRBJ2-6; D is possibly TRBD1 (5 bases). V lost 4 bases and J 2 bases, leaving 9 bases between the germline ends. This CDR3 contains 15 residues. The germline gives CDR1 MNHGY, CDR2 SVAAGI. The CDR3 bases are TGTGCCAGCAGTTCAGGGTTCCCTGGGGCCAACGTCCTGACTTTC. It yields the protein CASSSGFPGANVLTF.

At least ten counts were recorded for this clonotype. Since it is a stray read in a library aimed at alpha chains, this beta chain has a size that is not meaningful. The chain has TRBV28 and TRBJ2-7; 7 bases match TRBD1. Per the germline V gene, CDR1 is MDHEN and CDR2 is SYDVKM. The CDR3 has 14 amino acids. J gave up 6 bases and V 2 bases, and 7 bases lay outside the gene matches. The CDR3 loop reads CASSLNPGGIEQYF. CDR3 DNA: TGTGCCAGCAGTTTAAATCCAGGGGGTATCGAGCAGTACTTC.

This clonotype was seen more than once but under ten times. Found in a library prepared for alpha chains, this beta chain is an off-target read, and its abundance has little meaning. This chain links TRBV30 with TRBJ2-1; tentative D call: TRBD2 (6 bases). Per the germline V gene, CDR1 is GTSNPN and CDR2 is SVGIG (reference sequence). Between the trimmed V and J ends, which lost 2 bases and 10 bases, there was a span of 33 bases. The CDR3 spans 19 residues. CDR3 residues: CAWSLPRGRTLEVAKEQFF. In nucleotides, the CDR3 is TGTGCCTGGAGTTTACCTCGGGGGAGGACCCTGGAGGTAGCGAAGGAGCAGTTCTTC. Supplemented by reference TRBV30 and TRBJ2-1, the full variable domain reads SQTIHQWPATLVQPVGSPLSLECTVEGTSNPNLYWYRQAAGRGLQLLFYSVGIGQISSEVPQNLSASRPQDRQFILSSKKLLLSDSGFYLCAWSLPRGRTLEVAKEQFFGPGTRLTVL.

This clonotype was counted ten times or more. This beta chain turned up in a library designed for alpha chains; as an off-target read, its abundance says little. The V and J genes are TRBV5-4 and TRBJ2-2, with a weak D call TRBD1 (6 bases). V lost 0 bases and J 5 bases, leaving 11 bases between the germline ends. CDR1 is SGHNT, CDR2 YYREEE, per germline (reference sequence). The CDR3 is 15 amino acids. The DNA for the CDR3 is TGTGCCAGCAGCTTGGGGACAGCCCTGACCGGGGAGCTGTTTTTT. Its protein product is CASSLGTALTGELFF.

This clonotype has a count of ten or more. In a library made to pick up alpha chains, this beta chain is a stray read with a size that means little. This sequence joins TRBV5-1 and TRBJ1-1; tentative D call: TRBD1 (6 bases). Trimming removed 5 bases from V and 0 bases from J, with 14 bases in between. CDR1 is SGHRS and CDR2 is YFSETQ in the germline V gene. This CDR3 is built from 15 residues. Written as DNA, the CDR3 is TGCGCCAGCAGACGACCAACAGGGATGAACACTGAAGCTTTCTTT. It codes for CASRRPTGMNTEAFF.